This T cell receptor beta chain was profiled in a study of cytotoxic CD8 clonotypes in ibrutinib-treated CLL. Whole-study results and caveats: Clonality increased with ibrutinib response but returned toward baseline at progression.

This clone was counted a single time. Its antigen is undetermined. Profiling relied on immunoSEQ multiplex PCR, and the TCRdb table lists in-frame clones only, not all of them. The sample holds 110,000 to 150,000 clones, 85% to 95% seen once. The germline V and J ends were trimmed by 2 bases and 11 bases, with 13 bases remaining between them. The CDR3 has 14 residues. CDR1 and CDR2 (germline): MNHEY, SVGAGI. The sequencing here drew on PBMCs, taken after 12 months of ibrutinib treatment. This rearrangement joins TRBV6-5 to TRBJ1-6; the D gene is possibly TRBD1 (5 bases). The TCR originated in a human donor with chronic lymphocytic leukemia. The CDR3 is CASSYTGAGPPLHF. The CDR3 DNA sequence: TGTGCCAGCAGTTACACAGGCGCGGGTCCACCCCTCCACTTT.